This T cell receptor beta chain emerged from a study of T cells in women clearing cervical HPV infection. Study-wide background: Women with histologically confirmed HPV16-related CIN3 or worse, 2 with invasive cancer, served as cases. Controls gave blood once infection was undetectable; cases at lesion identification. The study's findings and limits: CIN3+ cases had significantly higher TCR repertoire richness than controls, but evenness did not differ. Cases and controls were distinguished at AUC about 0.79 by richness and V genes.

As to this clone: What it binds is not known. With the read ending 3 residues before the CDR3 end, the germline J gene is used to fill in that end.

Only in-frame clones appear in the TCRdb table, and some are missing; sequencing was by immunoSEQ multiplex PCR. In all, the sample yields some 50,000 clones. The CDR3 sequence is 13 residues long. CDR1 is SGHRS, CDR2 YFSETQ, per germline. Trimming removed 4 bases at V and 5 bases at J, with 12 bases between. This clonotype was sampled from a woman aged 18-70 years with a cervical HPV16 infection that either progressed to CIN3+ or cleared (not recorded which). What was sequenced was blood buffy coat. This sequence joins TRBV5-1 and TRBJ1-1; D gene ambiguous. This CDR3 is CASSMDGGTEAFF. The CDR3 bases that were read are TGCGCCAGCAGCATGGATGGAGGGACTGAA.